This TCR beta chain was captured in a study of Ad26.COV2.S vaccination and SARS-CoV-2 variants. The table came from immunoSEQ multiplex PCR; TCRdb's copy has only in-frame clones and leaves some out. The repertoire has about 420,000 clones, roughly 90% of them found once; the top ten carry about 4%. This CDR3 is 15 amino acids long. Looked up from germline, CDR1 is SEHNR and CDR2 is FQNEAQ (reference sequence). The V segment lost 5 bases and the J segment 2 bases; nucleotides outside the gene matches: 3. The treatment: some 20 received Ad26.COV2.S at low or high dose, single or two shots; several received placebo; per-sample allocation not given. Day 63 after the first vaccine or placebo injection was the time point for sampling.

This TCR was recovered from a person between 18 and 59 years old who received the Ad26.COV2.S COVID-19 vaccine or a placebo. V and J are TRBV7-9 and TRBJ2-7; 13 bases line up with TRBD2. This sample comprised peripheral blood, obtained in a trial of Ad26.COV2.S vaccine versus placebo. The DNA of the CDR3 is TGTGCCAGCAGCAGGGGACTAGCGGGGACCTACGAGCAGTACTTC. It is translated as CASSRGLAGTYEQYF.